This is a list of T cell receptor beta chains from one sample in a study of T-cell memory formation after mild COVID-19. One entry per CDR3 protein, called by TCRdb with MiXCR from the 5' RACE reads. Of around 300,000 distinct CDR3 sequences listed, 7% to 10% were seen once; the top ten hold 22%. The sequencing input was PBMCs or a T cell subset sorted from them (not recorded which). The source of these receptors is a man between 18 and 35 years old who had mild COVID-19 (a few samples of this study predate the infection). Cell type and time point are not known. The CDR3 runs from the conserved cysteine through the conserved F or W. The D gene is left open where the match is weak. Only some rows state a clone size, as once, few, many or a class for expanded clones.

cdr3_aa: CASSLRANGADTQYF
cdr3_nt: TGCGCCAGCAGCCTCCGGGCCAATGGGGCAGATACGCAGTATTTT
d_call: NA
v_call: TRBV5-1
clone_size: NA
j_call: TRBJ2-3

cdr3_aa: CASSPSRGPDTQYF
cdr3_nt: TGTGCCAGCTCACCAAGCCGGGGCCCAGATACGCAGTATTTT
d_call: NA
v_call: TRBV18
clone_size: NA
j_call: TRBJ2-3

cdr3_aa: CSARVGGPRTEAFF
cdr3_nt: TGCAGTGCTAGGGTAGGGGGCCCTCGCACTGAAGCTTTCTTT
d_call: TRBD1
v_call: TRBV20-1
clone_size: few
j_call: TRBJ1-1

cdr3_aa: CASNSGGRNTEAFF
cdr3_nt: TGTGCCAGCAACTCAGGGGGCAGGAACACTGAAGCTTTCTTT
d_call: TRBD1
v_call: TRBV5-5
clone_size: NA
j_call: TRBJ1-1

cdr3_aa: CASSWPGAKETQYF
cdr3_nt: TGCGCCAGCAGCTGGCCTGGGGCGAAAGAGACCCAGTACTTC
d_call: NA
v_call: TRBV5-1
clone_size: NA
j_call: TRBJ2-5

cdr3_aa: CASSLRGRIGAFF
cdr3_nt: TGTGCCAGCAGCTTAAGGGGGCGAATAGGAGCTTTCTTT
d_call: TRBD1
v_call: TRBV7-2
clone_size: few
j_call: TRBJ1-1

cdr3_aa: CASSQGQAAYNEQFF
cdr3_nt: TGCGCCAGCAGCCAAGGCCAAGCAGCCTACAATGAGCAGTTCTTC
d_call: NA
v_call: TRBV4-1
clone_size: NA
j_call: TRBJ2-1

cdr3_aa: CSARDSRGAYEKLFF
cdr3_nt: TGCAGTGCTAGAGATTCCAGGGGCGCGTATGAAAAACTGTTTTTT
d_call: NA
v_call: TRBV20-1
clone_size: many
j_call: TRBJ1-4

cdr3_aa: CASSLGTSGGTIQETQYF
cdr3_nt: TGCGCCAGCAGCCTCGGGACTAGCGGGGGGACTATCCAAGAGACCCAGTACTTC
d_call: TRBD2
v_call: TRBV5-1
clone_size: NA
j_call: TRBJ2-5

cdr3_aa: CASSLVGGRGNQPQHF
cdr3_nt: TGTGCCAGCAGCTTGGTTGGGGGCAGGGGCAATCAGCCCCAGCATTTT
d_call: NA
v_call: TRBV7-2
clone_size: few
j_call: TRBJ1-5

cdr3_aa: CASSSYKDGYTF
cdr3_nt: TGTGCCAGCAGTTCGTACAAGGATGGCTACACCTTC
d_call: NA
v_call: TRBV12-3/TRBV12-4
clone_size: NA
j_call: TRBJ1-2

cdr3_aa: CASSFPGLAAKACTDTQYF
cdr3_nt: TGTGCCAGCAGCTTTCCCGGACTAGCGGCAAAAGCATGCACAGATACGCAGTATTTT
d_call: TRBD2
v_call: TRBV7-4
clone_size: many
j_call: TRBJ2-3

cdr3_aa: CASSEWTRASTDTQYF
cdr3_nt: TGCGCCAGCAGTGAGTGGACGAGAGCTAGCACAGATACGCAGTATTTT
d_call: NA
v_call: TRBV10-2
clone_size: NA
j_call: TRBJ2-3

cdr3_aa: CASSSFAGGRNEQFF
cdr3_nt: TGTGCCAGCAGCTCTTTTGCGGGGGGACGAAATGAGCAGTTCTTC
d_call: TRBD2
v_call: TRBV7-6
clone_size: NA
j_call: TRBJ2-1

cdr3_aa: CASSYAPRGQDTEAFF
cdr3_nt: TGTGCCAGCAGTTACGCACCTAGGGGGCAGGACACTGAAGCTTTCTTT
d_call: TRBD1
v_call: TRBV6-5
clone_size: few
j_call: TRBJ1-1

cdr3_aa: CASSLYQGADTEAFF
cdr3_nt: TGTGCCAGCAGTTTATATCAGGGGGCGGACACTGAAGCTTTCTTT
d_call: TRBD1
v_call: TRBV12-3/TRBV12-4
clone_size: few
j_call: TRBJ1-1

cdr3_aa: CASRSSGGAGELFF
cdr3_nt: TGTGCCAGCAGATCCAGCGGGGGGGCCGGGGAGCTGTTTTTT
d_call: TRBD2
v_call: TRBV6-5
clone_size: many
j_call: TRBJ2-2

cdr3_aa: CASSQGGAYEQYF
cdr3_nt: TGCGCCAGCAGCCAAGGGGGGGCCTACGAGCAGTACTTC
d_call: NA
v_call: TRBV4-1
clone_size: few
j_call: TRBJ2-7

cdr3_aa: CASSPLAGMSTDTQYF
cdr3_nt: TGTGCCAGCAGCCCGCTAGCGGGGATGAGCACAGATACGCAGTATTTT
d_call: TRBD2
v_call: TRBV4-2
clone_size: few
j_call: TRBJ2-3

cdr3_aa: CASSPRTGYTGELFF
cdr3_nt: TGCGCCAGCAGCCCCCGGACAGGGTACACCGGGGAGCTGTTTTTT
d_call: TRBD1
v_call: TRBV5-1
clone_size: NA
j_call: TRBJ2-2

cdr3_aa: CASREDRPKPQHF
cdr3_nt: TGTGCCAGCAGGGAGGACAGACCTAAGCCCCAGCATTTT
d_call: NA
v_call: TRBV2
clone_size: few
j_call: TRBJ1-5

cdr3_aa: CASRKQGVQPQHF
cdr3_nt: TGTGCCAGCAGAAAACAGGGGGTTCAGCCCCAGCATTTT
d_call: TRBD1
v_call: TRBV2
clone_size: once
j_call: TRBJ1-5

cdr3_aa: CASSERAAEPFF
cdr3_nt: TGTGCCAGCAGCGAAAGAGCGGCCGAGCCGTTCTTC
d_call: NA
v_call: TRBV5-4
clone_size: few
j_call: TRBJ2-1

cdr3_aa: CSARDSYEQYF
cdr3_nt: TGCAGTGCTAGGGACTCCTACGAGCAGTACTTC
d_call: NA
v_call: TRBV20-1
clone_size: few
j_call: TRBJ2-7

cdr3_aa: CSARDWGGNYNEQFF
cdr3_nt: TGCAGTGCTAGAGATTGGGGAGGGAACTACAATGAGCAGTTCTTC
d_call: TRBD2
v_call: TRBV20-1
clone_size: many
j_call: TRBJ2-1

cdr3_aa: CASRSRELYNSPLHF
cdr3_nt: TGTGCCAGCAGGAGCAGGGAGCTCTATAATTCACCCCTCCACTTT
d_call: NA
v_call: TRBV6-5
clone_size: NA
j_call: TRBJ1-6

cdr3_aa: CATSDERGRETQYF
cdr3_nt: TGTGCCACCAGTGATGAGCGGGGGAGAGAGACCCAGTACTTC
d_call: TRBD2
v_call: TRBV24-1
clone_size: NA
j_call: TRBJ2-5

cdr3_aa: CASSQGQISNQPQHF
cdr3_nt: TGTGCCAGCTCACAGGGGCAAATTAGCAATCAGCCCCAGCATTTT
d_call: NA
v_call: TRBV18
clone_size: many
j_call: TRBJ1-5

cdr3_aa: CATKDSPSTDTQYF
cdr3_nt: TGTGCCACCAAGGACAGCCCAAGCACAGATACGCAGTATTTT
d_call: NA
v_call: TRBV6-4
clone_size: NA
j_call: TRBJ2-3

cdr3_aa: CSARRTGTGLSQPQHF
cdr3_nt: TGCAGTGCTAGAAGAACCGGGACAGGCCTTTCTCAGCCCCAGCATTTT
d_call: TRBD1
v_call: TRBV20-1
clone_size: few
j_call: TRBJ1-5

cdr3_aa: CSAGSGTSGGDTQYF
cdr3_nt: TGCAGTGCAGGATCCGGGACTAGCGGGGGAGATACGCAGTATTTT
d_call: TRBD2
v_call: TRBV20-1
clone_size: NA
j_call: TRBJ2-3

cdr3_aa: CASTPLGQANTGELFF
cdr3_nt: TGTGCCAGCACGCCCTTGGGACAAGCGAACACCGGGGAGCTGTTTTTT
d_call: NA
v_call: TRBV2
clone_size: NA
j_call: TRBJ2-2

cdr3_aa: CSAPYEGVNQPQHF
cdr3_nt: TGCAGTGCTCCGTATGAGGGAGTGAATCAGCCCCAGCATTTT
d_call: NA
v_call: TRBV20-1
clone_size: NA
j_call: TRBJ1-5

cdr3_aa: CSAARGGTDTQYF
cdr3_nt: TGCAGTGCTGCGCGGGGGGGCACAGATACGCAGTATTTT
d_call: TRBD2
v_call: TRBV20-1
clone_size: many
j_call: TRBJ2-3

cdr3_aa: CASSTPRQGGGETQYF
cdr3_nt: TGTGCCAGCAGTACCCCCCGACAGGGCGGGGGAGAGACCCAGTACTTC
d_call: NA
v_call: TRBV6-9
clone_size: NA
j_call: TRBJ2-5

cdr3_aa: CASSLELGAGETQYF
cdr3_nt: TGTGCCAGCAGCTTAGAATTGGGGGCTGGAGAGACCCAGTACTTC
d_call: NA
v_call: TRBV7-2
clone_size: many
j_call: TRBJ2-5

cdr3_aa: CASSQEGGALTDTQYF
cdr3_nt: TGCGCCAGCAGCCAAGAGGGGGGAGCCCTCACAGATACGCAGTATTTT
d_call: NA
v_call: TRBV4-3
clone_size: few
j_call: TRBJ2-3

cdr3_aa: CASSPAPAGNEKLFF
cdr3_nt: TGTGCCAGCTCACCGGCACCGGCCGGGAATGAAAAACTGTTTTTT
d_call: NA
v_call: TRBV18
clone_size: NA
j_call: TRBJ1-4

cdr3_aa: CASSYLQNTGELFF
cdr3_nt: TGCGCCAGCAGCTACTTACAGAACACCGGGGAGCTGTTTTTT
d_call: NA
v_call: TRBV5-1
clone_size: NA
j_call: TRBJ2-2

cdr3_aa: CASSLVQSSTDTQYF
cdr3_nt: TGTGCCAGCAGCTTAGTACAGTCTAGCACAGATACGCAGTATTTT
d_call: NA
v_call: TRBV7-9
clone_size: many
j_call: TRBJ2-3

cdr3_aa: CASSLFSSQYF
cdr3_nt: TGTGCCAGCAGCTTGTTTTCTTCGCAGTATTTT
d_call: NA
v_call: TRBV5-8
clone_size: few
j_call: TRBJ2-3

cdr3_aa: CSARKAGWGTDTQYF
cdr3_nt: TGCAGTGCTAGAAAAGCGGGGTGGGGCACAGATACGCAGTATTTT
d_call: TRBD2
v_call: TRBV20-1
clone_size: NA
j_call: TRBJ2-3

cdr3_aa: CASSITPDRATGELFF
cdr3_nt: TGTGCCAGTAGTATCACCCCGGACAGGGCCACCGGGGAGCTGTTTTTT
d_call: TRBD1
v_call: TRBV19
clone_size: NA
j_call: TRBJ2-2

cdr3_aa: CAAHDSGRGYTF
cdr3_nt: TGTGCCGCGCACGACAGTGGTAGGGGCTACACCTTC
d_call: NA
v_call: TRBV28
clone_size: few
j_call: TRBJ1-2

cdr3_aa: CASSPPTGSDEAFF
cdr3_nt: TGTGCCAGCAGCCCCCCCACAGGGTCGGACGAAGCTTTCTTT
d_call: NA
v_call: TRBV7-9
clone_size: few
j_call: TRBJ1-1